This is a list of T cell receptor beta chains from one sample in a study of patients and donors after allogeneic stem cell transplantation. TCRdb passed the RT-PCR reads through MiXCR, listing each CDR3 protein once. In the table there are about 410,000 distinct CDR3 sequences, more than 15% of which are singletons. Sequenced material: blood, either unsorted or a sorted T cell fraction (not recorded which). The source of these receptors is a human donor who was either an allogeneic HSCT recipient or a stem cell or donor lymphocyte infusion donor (not recorded which). It is not recorded whose cells these are; they may come from a transplant donor. Both conserved end residues are part of each CDR3. D genes are given only for firm matches. Expanded clones get a size class; other rows say once, few or many, or leave the size out.

j_call: TRBJ1-2
d_call: TRBD1
clone_size: few
v_call: TRBV7-9
cdr3_nt: TGTGCCAGCAGCCCCCACCGGGACAGGGTACGCGGCTACACCTTC
cdr3_aa: CASSPHRDRVRGYTF

j_call: TRBJ1-3
d_call: TRBD1
clone_size: few
v_call: TRBV5-6
cdr3_nt: TGTGCCAGCAGCACACCGGGACAGGGGAAGGGAAACACCATATATTTT
cdr3_aa: CASSTPGQGKGNTIYF

j_call: TRBJ1-6
d_call: TRBD1
clone_size: .
v_call: TRBV6-1
cdr3_nt: TGTGCCAGCAGCCCCGAACAGGGGGTAGGGTCCTATAATTCACCCCTCCACTTT
cdr3_aa: CASSPEQGVGSYNSPLHF

j_call: TRBJ2-3
d_call: .
clone_size: .
v_call: TRBV21-1
cdr3_nt: TGTGCCAGCAGCAAAGCCCTACCAACCAGGGGCGATGGCACAGATACGCAGTATTTT
cdr3_aa: CASSKALPTRGDGTDTQYF

j_call: TRBJ1-1
d_call: .
clone_size: .
v_call: TRBV10-3
cdr3_nt: TGTGCCATCACCGGCAACCGGAACACTGAAGCTTTCTTT
cdr3_aa: CAITGNRNTEAFF

j_call: TRBJ2-2
d_call: TRBD1
clone_size: .
v_call: TRBV5-5
cdr3_nt: TGTGCCAGCAGACCCCGGCAGGGGGCAGGCGGGGAGCTGTTTTTT
cdr3_aa: CASRPRQGAGGELFF

j_call: TRBJ2-1
d_call: .
clone_size: .
v_call: TRBV4-1
cdr3_nt: TGCGCCAGCAGCCAAGATGTAGGGCAAAGATACAATGAGCAGTTCTTC
cdr3_aa: CASSQDVGQRYNEQFF

j_call: TRBJ1-4
d_call: TRBD1
clone_size: .
v_call: TRBV20-1
cdr3_nt: TGCAGTGCCATAGGGGGGACAGGGGGCATGAGTGAAAAACTGTTTTTT
cdr3_aa: CSAIGGTGGMSEKLFF

j_call: TRBJ1-5
d_call: .
clone_size: .
v_call: TRBV19
cdr3_nt: TGTGCCAGTAGTATAGCAGGGAGTCATAGGACCCAGCATTTT
cdr3_aa: CASSIAGSHRTQHF

j_call: TRBJ1-1
d_call: .
clone_size: few
v_call: TRBV29-1
cdr3_nt: TGCAGCGTTAATAAGGGGGATTTGAACACTGAAGCTTTCTTT
cdr3_aa: CSVNKGDLNTEAFF

j_call: TRBJ2-1
d_call: .
clone_size: .
v_call: TRBV5-6
cdr3_nt: TGTGCCAGCAGCTTTTGGGGGACAGCGGGCTGGGGTTATTTCTTC
cdr3_aa: CASSFWGTAGWGYFF

j_call: TRBJ2-1
d_call: TRBD1
clone_size: few
v_call: TRBV4-3
cdr3_nt: TGCGCCAGCAGCCAAGTTGGGACAGGAGGATACAATGAGCAGTTCTTC
cdr3_aa: CASSQVGTGGYNEQFF

j_call: TRBJ2-7
d_call: TRBD2
clone_size: few
v_call: TRBV2
cdr3_nt: TGTGCCAGCAGTGTGGCAGCGGGAGGCGGGTACGAGCAGTACTTC
cdr3_aa: CASSVAAGGGYEQYF

j_call: TRBJ2-2
d_call: TRBD2
clone_size: few
v_call: TRBV5-6
cdr3_nt: TGTGCCAGCAGCTTGCGTCTAGCGGGGGGGCCAGGGAACACCGGGGAGCTGTTTTTT
cdr3_aa: CASSLRLAGGPGNTGELFF

j_call: TRBJ1-2
d_call: .
clone_size: few
v_call: TRBV5-1
cdr3_nt: TGCGCCAGCAGCTCTCGGACCCATCGGGATAGCTACACCTTC
cdr3_aa: CASSSRTHRDSYTF

j_call: TRBJ1-1
d_call: TRBD1
clone_size: .
v_call: TRBV11-2
cdr3_nt: TGTGCCAGCAGCTCGACAGGGATGTTTGAAGCTTTCTTT
cdr3_aa: CASSSTGMFEAFF

j_call: TRBJ2-7
d_call: .
clone_size: few
v_call: TRBV4-1
cdr3_nt: TGCGCCAGCAGCCTCGGAGCGCGTAGCCAGTACGAGCAGTACTTC
cdr3_aa: CASSLGARSQYEQYF

j_call: TRBJ2-7
d_call: TRBD1
clone_size: many
v_call: TRBV5-1
cdr3_nt: TGCGCCAGCAGCTTGTTCCAGGGGGCCCCCTACGAGCAGTACTTC
cdr3_aa: CASSLFQGAPYEQYF

j_call: TRBJ2-1
d_call: .
clone_size: .
v_call: TRBV7-9
cdr3_nt: TGTGCCTGTTCTTTCGGGGGTTGGGATGAGCAGTTCTTC
cdr3_aa: CACSFGGWDEQFF

j_call: TRBJ2-3
d_call: TRBD2
clone_size: few
v_call: TRBV5-1
cdr3_nt: TGCGCCAGCAGCTTGGCCGCAGGGCGCGGGAGCGATACGCAGTATTTT
cdr3_aa: CASSLAAGRGSDTQYF

j_call: TRBJ1-1
d_call: TRBD1
clone_size: once
v_call: TRBV5-1
cdr3_nt: TGCGCCAGCAGCTTGTTAGGGGGCTTACGGCGTAGCACTGAAGCTTTCTTT
cdr3_aa: CASSLLGGLRRSTEAFF

j_call: TRBJ2-7
d_call: .
clone_size: .
v_call: TRBV15
cdr3_nt: TGTGCCACCAGCAGAGATACCCGCTCCTACGAGCAGTACTTC
cdr3_aa: CATSRDTRSYEQYF

j_call: TRBJ1-6
d_call: .
clone_size: .
v_call: TRBV27
cdr3_nt: TGTGCCAGCAGTTTCTCTAATTCACCCCTCCACTTT
cdr3_aa: CASSFSNSPLHF

j_call: TRBJ2-4
d_call: .
clone_size: few
v_call: TRBV6-2/TRBV6-3
cdr3_nt: TGTGCCAGCAGTTGGGCGGGGGCCCAAGGCATTCAGTACTTC
cdr3_aa: CASSWAGAQGIQYF

j_call: TRBJ2-3
d_call: .
clone_size: medium-sized
v_call: TRBV7-2
cdr3_nt: TGTGCCAGCAGCTTAGACGCAAGCACAGATACGCAGTATTTT
cdr3_aa: CASSLDASTDTQYF

j_call: TRBJ2-1
d_call: TRBD1
clone_size: many
v_call: TRBV12-3/TRBV12-4
cdr3_nt: TGTGCCAGCAGACAGAGACAGGGGGTAGTCTATGAGCAGTTCTTC
cdr3_aa: CASRQRQGVVYEQFF

j_call: TRBJ2-4
d_call: TRBD1
clone_size: .
v_call: TRBV20-1
cdr3_nt: TGCAGTGCTAGCCGGACAGGGGGCTTTACCAAAGCCAAAAACATTCAGTACTTC
cdr3_aa: CSASRTGGFTKAKNIQYF

j_call: TRBJ2-7
d_call: .
clone_size: .
v_call: TRBV30
cdr3_nt: TGTGCCTGGAGTACGGGAACCTACGAGCAGTACTTC
cdr3_aa: CAWSTGTYEQYF

j_call: TRBJ2-7
d_call: .
clone_size: once
v_call: TRBV11-2
cdr3_nt: TGTGCCAGCAGCCCTTCCACAGGGCGGTACGAGCAGTACTTC
cdr3_aa: CASSPSTGRYEQYF

j_call: TRBJ2-3
d_call: .
clone_size: few
v_call: TRBV5-1
cdr3_nt: TGCGCCAGTTTCCCTATTAGCACAGATACGCAGTATTTT
cdr3_aa: CASFPISTDTQYF

j_call: TRBJ1-5
d_call: .
clone_size: few
v_call: TRBV2
cdr3_nt: TGTGCCAGCAGCCTCCGGGACAATAGCAATCAGCCCCAGCATTTT
cdr3_aa: CASSLRDNSNQPQHF

j_call: TRBJ2-5
d_call: TRBD2
clone_size: few
v_call: TRBV9
cdr3_nt: TGTGCCAGCAGCCCGATGGGACTAGCGGGAGGAGGTGAGACCCAGTACTTC
cdr3_aa: CASSPMGLAGGGETQYF

j_call: TRBJ1-3
d_call: TRBD1
clone_size: .
v_call: TRBV7-9
cdr3_nt: TGTGCCAGCAGCCCCGACAGGGGGCAAGGAAACACCATATATTTT
cdr3_aa: CASSPDRGQGNTIYF

j_call: TRBJ2-1
d_call: .
clone_size: few
v_call: TRBV18
cdr3_nt: TGTGCCAGCTCACCAGAGGCGGTAGCCCATGAGCAGTTCTTC
cdr3_aa: CASSPEAVAHEQFF

j_call: TRBJ1-1
d_call: .
clone_size: few
v_call: TRBV2
cdr3_nt: TGTGCCAGCAGTGAATTTTGGGACGGGGGAACTGAAGCTTTCTTT
cdr3_aa: CASSEFWDGGTEAFF

j_call: TRBJ1-1
d_call: TRBD1
clone_size: many
v_call: TRBV12-3/TRBV12-4
cdr3_nt: TGTGCCAGCAGTTCGGGGGACAGTCTGGAAGCTTTCTTT
cdr3_aa: CASSSGDSLEAFF

j_call: TRBJ1-4
d_call: TRBD1
clone_size: .
v_call: TRBV7-2
cdr3_nt: TGTGCCAGCAGCCAGGGACAGGGCAGAGGACTGTTTTTT
cdr3_aa: CASSQGQGRGLFF

j_call: TRBJ1-2
d_call: .
clone_size: few
v_call: TRBV5-1
cdr3_nt: TGCGCCAGCAGCGTGATACCCGGAGGGTCCTATGGCTACACCTTC
cdr3_aa: CASSVIPGGSYGYTF

j_call: TRBJ2-7
d_call: .
clone_size: .
v_call: TRBV4-3
cdr3_nt: TGCGCCAGCAGCCGCGGGGTGCTCGACCACGAGCAGTACTTC
cdr3_aa: CASSRGVLDHEQYF

j_call: TRBJ2-3
d_call: .
clone_size: few
v_call: TRBV9
cdr3_nt: TGTGCCAGCAGATCGCGGAGCACAGATACGCAGTATTTT
cdr3_aa: CASRSRSTDTQYF

j_call: TRBJ1-2
d_call: .
clone_size: few
v_call: TRBV10-3
cdr3_nt: TGTGCCATCAGTGAGTCAGGGCAGGGTGATGGCTACACCTTC
cdr3_aa: CAISESGQGDGYTF

j_call: TRBJ2-2
d_call: .
clone_size: many
v_call: TRBV24-1
cdr3_nt: TGTGCCACCAGTGATCCCATCTCCATCGGAGGCGGGGAGCTGTTTTTT
cdr3_aa: CATSDPISIGGGELFF

j_call: TRBJ1-5
d_call: TRBD1
clone_size: .
v_call: TRBV20-1
cdr3_nt: TGCAGTGCTGCAATGAAGGGGGCTGGGAGCAATCAGCCCCAGCATTTT
cdr3_aa: CSAAMKGAGSNQPQHF

j_call: TRBJ1-3
d_call: .
clone_size: few
v_call: TRBV12-3/TRBV12-4
cdr3_nt: TGTGCCAGCAGTTTGCCCCCGCTCTCTGGAAACACCATATATTTT
cdr3_aa: CASSLPPLSGNTIYF

j_call: TRBJ1-2
d_call: .
clone_size: .
v_call: TRBV25-1
cdr3_nt: TGTGCCAGCAGCGGAGGCCGTTTGGGATATGGCTACACCTTC
cdr3_aa: CASSGGRLGYGYTF

j_call: TRBJ2-2
d_call: TRBD2
clone_size: few
v_call: TRBV11-2
cdr3_nt: TGTGCCAGCAGTACAACCGGGACTAGCGGGAGGAACCGGGGGACCGGGGAGCTGTTTTTT
cdr3_aa: CASSTTGTSGRNRGTGELFF

j_call: TRBJ1-5
d_call: .
clone_size: few
v_call: TRBV7-9
cdr3_nt: TGTGCCAGCAGCCTGGGGTGGGGATATGAGGAAGATCAGCCCCAGCATTTT
cdr3_aa: CASSLGWGYEEDQPQHF

j_call: TRBJ2-3
d_call: .
clone_size: .
v_call: TRBV24-1
cdr3_nt: TGTGCCACCAGTGATTTGATAGGCGGAGCTGCAGATACGCAGTATTTT
cdr3_aa: CATSDLIGGAADTQYF

j_call: TRBJ1-2
d_call: .
clone_size: .
v_call: TRBV7-9
cdr3_nt: TGTGCCAGCAGCTTAGGGTACGGAGGCTACACCTTC
cdr3_aa: CASSLGYGGYTF

j_call: TRBJ2-3
d_call: .
clone_size: .
v_call: TRBV7-2
cdr3_nt: TGTGCCAGCAGCTCCCGGCCGGCGGCAGATACGCAGTATTTT
cdr3_aa: CASSSRPAADTQYF

j_call: TRBJ2-3
d_call: .
clone_size: few
v_call: TRBV11-2
cdr3_nt: TGTGCCAGCAGCTTAGGGGTCACGGCCTCAGATACGCAGTATTTT
cdr3_aa: CASSLGVTASDTQYF

j_call: TRBJ2-7
d_call: TRBD2
clone_size: few
v_call: TRBV7-6
cdr3_nt: TGTGCCAGCAGCTTCTCGACTAGCGGGGCTTCCTACGAGCAGTACTTC
cdr3_aa: CASSFSTSGASYEQYF

j_call: TRBJ2-7
d_call: .
clone_size: .
v_call: TRBV6-6
cdr3_nt: TGTGCCAGCAGTTCGCGGGACACCTACGAGCAGTACTTC
cdr3_aa: CASSSRDTYEQYF